The T cell receptor (beta chain) under discussion was sequenced for a study of cytomegalovirus exposure and HLA in healthy donors. There are 13 residues in the CDR3. Losses at the gene ends were 4 bases for V and 7 bases for J; bases not matched to a gene: 4. Looked up from germline, CDR1 is SGDLS and CDR2 is YYNGEE. With respect to this clone: Antigen unknown.

The PCR was carried out with 60 Vbeta primers and 13 Jbeta primers. This table comes from immunoSEQ multiplex PCR, and its TCRdb copy is limited to in-frame clones, with some not included. Here the sample spans fewer than 200,000 clones, 65% to 85% being singletons. Overall study findings and caveats: In a later analysis, HLA-C alleles had the fewest associated TCRs, DRB1 alleles the most. The authors assumed roughly uniform sequencing depth across donors for presence/absence analyses.

The rearrangement uses TRBV9 and TRBJ2-2; the match to TRBD2 covers 7 bases. Specimen: PBMCs. This clonotype was obtained from a woman aged 18 to 35 in good health and CMV-seronegative. CDR3 residues: CASSTRGDGELFF. As DNA, the CDR3 is TGTGCCAGCAGCACCCGGGGGGACGGGGAGCTGTTTTTT. Looking up the rest from reference TRBV9 and TRBJ2-2 gives the full variable domain: DSGVTQTPKHLITATGQRVTLRCSPRSGDLSVYWYQQSLDQGLQFLIQYYNGEERAKGNILERFSAQQFPDLHSELNLSSLELGDSALYFCASSTRGDGELFFGEGSRLTVL.